The 8 T cell receptor beta chains below all came from one sample that was sequenced in a study of T cells in Graves' hyperthyroidism and ophthalmopathy. Amplification targeted TCR beta CDR3 regions from RNA transcripts. Researchers ran a first-round RT-PCR on the TCR CDR3 using the HTBI primer set. TCRdb re-called the multiplex PCR reads with MiXCR, one entry per CDR3 protein. The sample lists 660,000 or so distinct CDR3 sequences, 45% occurring once. Sequencing used peripheral blood or thyroid tissue (not recorded which). These receptors were taken from an adult man with Graves' disease, either hyperthyroidism or ophthalmopathy (not recorded which).

The chain combines TRBV7-9 with TRBJ2-5; 11 nucleotides match TRBD1. J lost 5 bases, V lost 3 bases, and 8 bases had no gene match. The CDR3 is made up of 16 amino acids. Per the germline V gene, CDR1 is SEHNR and CDR2 is FQNEAQ (reference sequence). CDR3 in DNA: TGTGCCAGCAGCTTCCGGGACAGGGGGGACTACGAGACCCAGTACTTC. As protein: CASSFRDRGDYETQYF.

The V and J genes are TRBV5-4 and TRBJ1-2; D unresolved. The CDR3 is 13 amino acids. The V gene's germline CDR1 is SGHNT and CDR2 YYREEE (reference sequence). Trimming took off 4 bases at V and 3 bases at J, with 10 bases between the two ends. The CDR3 loop reads CASSHRYDYGYTF. DNA for the CDR3: TGTGCCAGCAGCCATCGGTACGACTATGGCTACACCTTC.

On this clonotype itself: Its ends do not fully match the called genes, so a read error is possible. The chain employs TRBV7-8 and TRBJ2-6, with 7 nucleotides matching TRBD2. The length of the CDR3 is 12 residues. Germline V gene sequence: CDR1 SGHVS, CDR2 FQNEAQ. The CDR3 loop is CASSPDGGTEAF. In DNA, the CDR3 is TGTGCCAGCAGCCCCGACGGGGGGACTGAAGCTTTC. Full variable domain (missing parts from reference TRBV7-8 and TRBJ2-6): GAGVSQSPRYKVAKRGQDVALRCDPISGHVSLFWYQQALGQGPEFLTYFQNEAQLDKSGLPSDRFFAERPEGSVSTLKIQRTQQEDSAVYLCASSPDGGTEAFGAGSRLTVL.

The rearrangement links TRBV5-4 to TRBJ2-7; 14 bases match TRBD2. V lost 4 bases and J lost 2; bases outside the gene matches: 8. CDR3 length: 17 residues. From germline, CDR1 is SGHNT and CDR2 YYREEE (reference sequence). CDR3 sequence reads: CASSQGLAGAFPYEQYF. The CDR3 DNA is TGTGCCAGCAGCCAGGGACTAGCGGGAGCTTTCCCCTACGAGCAGTACTTC.

The rearrangement links TRBV11-2 to TRBJ2-3; D gene unclear. Trimming removed 2 bases at V and 0 bases at J, with 6 bases between. The CDR3 covers 14 residues. Germline CDR1 is SGHAT and CDR2 is FQNNGV. For the CDR3, the DNA is TGTGCCAGCAGCTTAAGAGGTAGCACAGATACGCAGTATTTT. Protein: CASSLRGSTDTQYF. Variable domain in full (rest from reference TRBV11-2 and TRBJ2-3): EAGVAQSPRYKIIEKRQSVAFWCNPISGHATLYWYQQILGQGPKLLIQFQNNGVVDDSQLPKDRFSAERLKGVDSTLKIQPAKLEDSAVYLCASSLRGSTDTQYFGPGTRLTVL.

In regard to this clonotype: A much larger clone differs from this one at a single base, so this may be a read error. V usage is TRBV7-8 and J usage is TRBJ1-4; the D gene is possibly TRBD1 (6 bases). Germline-derived CDR1 and CDR2 are SGHVS and FQNEAQ. Trimming removed 3 bases at V and 0 bases at J, with 8 bases between. The CDR3 has 15 amino acids. The CDR3 region is CASSFRTATNEKLFF. CDR3 coding DNA: TGTGCCAGCAGCTTCCGGACAGCAACTAATGAAAAACTGTTTTTT.

The rearrangement uses TRBV10-3 and TRBJ2-7, with 7 bases aligning to TRBD1. Germline V gene data show CDR1 as ENHRY and CDR2 as SYGVKD. Germline trimming cut 5 bases from V and 7 bases from J; bases unmatched to any gene: 14. The length of the CDR3 is 15 residues. The CDR3 region is CAISLDRGRRGEQYF. DNA for the CDR3: TGTGCCATCAGTTTAGACCGTGGGCGCAGGGGGGAGCAGTACTTC.

This clonotype was found once. V and J are TRBV24-1 and TRBJ2-5; TRBD1 agrees at 10 bases. The CDR3 covers 16 residues. The germline gives CDR1 KGHDR, CDR2 SFDVKD. V was pared by 2 bases and J by 9 bases, with 11 bases of the junction left unmatched. The CDR3, as DNA: TGTGCCACCAGTGATTACGGACAGGGGGAAGGACAGCCCCAGTACTTC. Translated: CATSDYGQGEGQPQYF.